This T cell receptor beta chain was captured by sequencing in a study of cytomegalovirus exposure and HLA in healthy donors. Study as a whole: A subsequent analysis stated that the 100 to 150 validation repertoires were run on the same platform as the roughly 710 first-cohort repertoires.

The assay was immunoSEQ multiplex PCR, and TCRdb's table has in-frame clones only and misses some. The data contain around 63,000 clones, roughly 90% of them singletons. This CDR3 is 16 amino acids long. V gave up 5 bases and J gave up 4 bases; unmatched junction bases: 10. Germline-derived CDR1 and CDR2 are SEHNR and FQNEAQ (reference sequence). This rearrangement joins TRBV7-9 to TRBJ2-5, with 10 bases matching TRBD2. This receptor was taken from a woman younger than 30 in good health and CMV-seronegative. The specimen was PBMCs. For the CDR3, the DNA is TGTGCCAGCAGCCTCACAAGCGGGGGGGCCGGAGAGACCCAGTACTTC. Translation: CASSLTSGGAGETQYF.